This T cell receptor (beta chain) was obtained from a study of T-cell memory formation after mild COVID-19. Looking at the study overall: TCR clusters were largely donor specific.

Study-wide findings and caveats: Pre-infection memory carried some responding clones, suggesting that cross-reactive memory joined. Those CD4+ clones that contracted were mainly in CM and EM (CD8+ ones in EMRA).

Between the trimmed V and J ends, which lost 7 bases and 0 bases, there was a span of 13 bases. The CDR3 totals 15 residues. CDR1 SNHLY and CDR2 FYNNEI come from the germline V gene. This clonotype was seen a few times. Its target is not known. Using its own MiXCR run on the 5' RACE reads, TCRdb lists one record per CDR3 protein. This table has fewer than 700,000 distinct CDR3 sequences, about a sixth appearing once. The source material was PBMCs or a T cell subset sorted from them (not recorded which). This sequence was found in an adult woman who had mild COVID-19 (a few samples of this study predate the infection). Cell type and time point are not known. The V call is TRBV2, the J call TRBJ2-1; D not resolved. The CDR3 is CASKGSESSYNEQFF. CDR3 DNA sequence: TGTGCCAGCAAGGGTTCCGAGAGCTCCTACAATGAGCAGTTCTTC.